This entry lists 5 T cell receptor beta chains sequenced from one sample in a study of blood T cell repertoires in COVID-19. Method: immunoSEQ multiplex PCR; TCRdb's copy keeps in-frame clones and lacks some. The sample has around 69,000 clones, nearly 90% seen once. Specimen: peripheral blood. These receptors were taken from a woman aged 50 to 60 with active COVID-19.

To note about this clone: This CDR3 is also generated by other DNA sequences in the sample. The rearrangement uses TRBV9 and TRBJ1-1, with D maybe TRBD1 (6 bases). The V gene's germline CDR1 is SGDLS and CDR2 YYNGEE. This CDR3 has 15 residues. V lost 0 bases and J 0 bases, leaving 9 bases between the germline ends. CDR3 region: CASSVVQGMNTEAFF. The CDR3 DNA sequence: TGTGCCAGCAGCGTAGTACAGGGAATGAACACTGAAGCTTTCTTT.

In its sample, this clone was seen once. The chain employs TRBV1 and TRBJ2-1; TRBD2 is taken as the D call from the table, unchecked against the DNA. TRBV1 is shown as a pseudogene. This CDR3 has 17 residues. CDR3 region: CTSSQDLPTSGNNEQFF. CDR3 DNA: TGCACCAGCAGCCAAGATCTGCCGACTAGCGGTAACAATGAGCAGTTCTTC.

This clone was seen once. CDR3 DNA sequence: TGTGCCAGCAGTCTTACCTCCAGCGTCACCGGGGAGCTGTTTTTT. Translation gives CASSLTSSVTGELFF. The J gene is TRBJ2-2, the V gene TRBV28, with D unclear. V shed 5 bases and J shed 4 bases, with 14 bases lying between them. The germline V gene has CDR1 MDHEN and CDR2 SYDVKM. The CDR3 is made up of 15 amino acids.

The V and J genes are TRBV3-1 (or the pseudogene TRBV3-2) and TRBJ2-1; no definite D call. This CDR3 has 12 residues. V was pared by 4 bases and J by 8 bases, with 9 bases between. From germline, CDR1 is LGHDT and CDR2 YNNKEL (reference sequence). The CDR3, as DNA: TGTGCCAGCAGCCGAACTAAGGATGAGCAGTTCTTC. Translating gives CASSRTKDEQFF.

Only a few counts were recorded for this clone. J is TRBJ2-2 and V is TRBV6-4, with 8 nucleotides matching TRBD2. V gave up 8 bases and J gave up 5 bases; unmatched junction bases: 7. CDR3 length: 14 residues. The V gene's germline CDR1 is MRHNA and CDR2 SNTAGT. The CDR3 DNA sequence: TGTGCCAGCCGCATAACGGGAGGGACCGGGGAGCTGTTTTTT. This encodes CASRITGGTGELFF.